This T cell receptor (beta chain) was profiled in a study of post-analysis software for immune sequencing data. Study overall: Patients with relapsing-remitting, secondary progressive and progressive-relapsing multiple sclerosis courses were all represented. General study points: Normalized Chao1 diversity was significantly reduced in patients versus controls. Strong co-clustering by F measure was seen for same-batch samples. Patients showed TRBV5-6, TRBV5-1 and TRBV20-1 among about five TRBV segments more frequent than in controls.

The TCR beta cDNA libraries contained unique molecular identifiers. Starting from roughly 1.1 to 9.2 million T cells, the study yielded roughly 0.5 million cDNA molecules. TCRdb used MiXCR to reprocess the PCR reads, holding one entry per CDR3 protein. This table holds hundreds of thousands of distinct CDR3 sequences, 55% to 70% found once. This clonotype was seen a handful of times. The antigen is unknown. Germline V gene data show CDR1 as MNHEY and CDR2 as SVGAGI. V lost 11 bases to trimming and J lost 2 bases, with 21 bases between them. This CDR3 has 15 amino acids. The chain carries TRBV6-5 and TRBJ2-5; either TRBD1 or TRBD2 may supply D (5 bases each). The sequencing sample was made of blood. The receptor comes from a girl aged 2 to 10 with multiple sclerosis. CDR3 DNA: TGTGCCTCAGAGAGGGGCGGTATGGGACAAGAGACCCAGTACTTC. This translates into CASERGGMGQETQYF.